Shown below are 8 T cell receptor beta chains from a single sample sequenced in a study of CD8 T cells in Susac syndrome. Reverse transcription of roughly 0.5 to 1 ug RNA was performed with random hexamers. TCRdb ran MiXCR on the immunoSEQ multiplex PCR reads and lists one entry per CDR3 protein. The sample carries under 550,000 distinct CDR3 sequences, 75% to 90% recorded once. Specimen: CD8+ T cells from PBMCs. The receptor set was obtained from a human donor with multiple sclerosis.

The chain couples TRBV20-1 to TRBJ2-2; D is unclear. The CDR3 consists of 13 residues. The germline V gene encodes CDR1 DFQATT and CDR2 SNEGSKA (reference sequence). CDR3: CSQGPNDTGELFF. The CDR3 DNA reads TGCAGCCAAGGGCCGAACGACACCGGGGAGCTGTTTTTT.

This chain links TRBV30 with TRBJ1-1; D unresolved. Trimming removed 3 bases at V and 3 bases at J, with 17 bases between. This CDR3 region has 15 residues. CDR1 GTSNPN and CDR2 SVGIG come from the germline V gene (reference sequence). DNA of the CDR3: TGTGCCTGGAGCTACATCTCTGGGATGGACACTGAAGCTTTCTTT. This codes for CAWSYISGMDTEAFF.

CDR3 nucleotide sequence: TGTGCCAGCACCAAAGCCGACAGGGAATCAACCTACAATGAGCAGTTCTTC. Protein product: CASTKADRESTYNEQFF. The genes are TRBV6-1 and TRBJ2-1; 7 bases align to TRBD1. In germline, CDR1 is MNHNS, CDR2 SASEGT. V shed 7 bases and J 2 bases; nucleotides not matched to a gene: 14. CDR3 size: 17 residues.

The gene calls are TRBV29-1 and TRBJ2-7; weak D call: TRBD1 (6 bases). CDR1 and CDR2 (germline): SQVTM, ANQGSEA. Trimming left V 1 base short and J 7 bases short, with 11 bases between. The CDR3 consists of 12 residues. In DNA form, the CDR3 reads TGCAGCGTTGAAGGCCCAGGGGTTGAGCAGTACTTC. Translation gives CSVEGPGVEQYF.

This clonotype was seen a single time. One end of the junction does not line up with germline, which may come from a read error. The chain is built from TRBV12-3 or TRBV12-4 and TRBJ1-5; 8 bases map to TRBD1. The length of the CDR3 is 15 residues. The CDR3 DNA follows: TGTGCCAGCAGCTTAGACAGGGGTCTATATCAGCCCCAGCATTTT. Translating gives CASSLDRGLYQPQHF.

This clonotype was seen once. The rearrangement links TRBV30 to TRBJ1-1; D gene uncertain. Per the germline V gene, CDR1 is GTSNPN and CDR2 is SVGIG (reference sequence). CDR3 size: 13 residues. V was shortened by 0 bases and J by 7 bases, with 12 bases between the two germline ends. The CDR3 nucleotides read TGTGCCTGGAGTGTCTCCGGAGGGAGTGAAGCTTTCTTT. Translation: CAWSVSGGSEAFF.

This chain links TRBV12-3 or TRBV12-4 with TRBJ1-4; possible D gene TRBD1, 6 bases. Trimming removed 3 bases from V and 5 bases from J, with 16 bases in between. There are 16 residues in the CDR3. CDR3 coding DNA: TGTGCCAGCAGTTTCACAGGGCGGCCAGACAATGAAAAACTGTTTTTT. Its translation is CASSFTGRPDNEKLFF.

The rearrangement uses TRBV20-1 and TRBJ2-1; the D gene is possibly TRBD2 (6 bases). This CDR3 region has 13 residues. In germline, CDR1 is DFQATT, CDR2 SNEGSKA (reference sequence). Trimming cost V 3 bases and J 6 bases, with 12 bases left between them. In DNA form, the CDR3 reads TGCAGTGCTAGCGAGACTAGGCCCAATGAGCAGTTCTTC. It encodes CSASETRPNEQFF.